One sample yielded the 17 T cell receptor beta chains listed below, sequenced in a study of cytomegalovirus exposure and HLA in healthy donors. The PCR ran on 60 Vbeta and 13 Jbeta primers. The repertoire was sequenced with immunoSEQ multiplex PCR; TCRdb's copy has only in-frame clones and lacks some. The sample consists of around 130,000 clones, just over 75% of them appearing once. Sequencing was carried out using PBMCs. These TCRs come from a woman aged 45-65 years in good health and CMV-seronegative.

This clone was recorded once. CDR3 loop: CASSSSLAEQFF. CDR3 DNA sequence: TGTGCCAGCAGTTCTAGTCTGGCTGAGCAGTTCTTC. This rearrangement joins TRBV28 to TRBJ2-1; unclear D gene. Germline CDR1 and CDR2: MDHEN and SYDVKM. Trimming removed 4 bases at V and 9 bases at J, with 10 bases between. This CDR3 has 12 amino acids. The variable domain in full, with the rest retrieved from reference TRBV28 and TRBJ2-1, is DVKVTQSSRYLVKRTGEKVFLECVQDMDHENMFWYRQDPGLGLRLIYFSYDVKMKEKGDIPEGYSVSREKKERFSLILESASTNQTSMYLCASSSSLAEQFFGPGTRLTVL.

The rearrangement links TRBV11-3 to TRBJ1-3; D possibly corresponds to TRBD1 (5 bases). The CDR3 covers 15 residues. V was pared by 5 bases and J by 0 bases, with 11 bases between. From germline, CDR1 is SGHNT and CDR2 YENEEA. CDR3 in amino acids: CASSRGGYSGNTIYF. CDR3 DNA: TGTGCCAGCAGCCGCGGGGGATACTCTGGAAACACCATATATTTT.

This chain connects TRBV4-1 to TRBJ1-3; D unresolved. V was shortened by 2 bases and J by 5 bases, with 10 bases between the two germline ends. The germline V gene encodes CDR1 MGHRA and CDR2 YSYEKL. The CDR3 length is 14 residues. The CDR3 bases are TGCGCCAGCAGCCAACCTCTCCGTCGAAACACCATATATTTT. Amino acids: CASSQPLRRNTIYF.

The chain joins TRBV6-1 to TRBJ2-7, with 11 bases lining up with TRBD1. This CDR3 has 15 residues. The germline V gene has CDR1 MNHNS and CDR2 SASEGT. The trim removed 6 bases at V and 3 bases at J, leaving 7 bases unmatched. CDR3 protein: CASSAYGTGGYEQYV. The CDR3 coding sequence is TGTGCCAGCAGCGCTTACGGGACAGGGGGCTACGAGCAGTACGTC.

The chain has TRBV7-9 and TRBJ1-2, with 10 bases lining up with TRBD1. The CDR3 covers 16 residues. The ends lost 5 bases at V and 4 bases at J; junction bases unmatched: 10. CDR1 is SEHNR, CDR2 FQNEAQ, per germline (reference sequence). CDR3 sequence reads: CASSNTGTGVRYGYTF. CDR3 sequence (DNA): TGTGCCAGCAGCAACACCGGGACAGGGGTACGCTATGGCTACACCTTC.

The genes are TRBV7-9 and TRBJ2-7, with 10 bases aligning to TRBD2. Germline V lookup: CDR1 SEHNR, CDR2 FQNEAQ (reference sequence). The ends lost 5 bases at V and 1 base at J; junction bases unmatched: 8. CDR3 length: 16 residues. The CDR3 loop reads CASSPPTSGKSYEQYF. CDR3 coding DNA: TGTGCCAGCAGCCCCCCCACTAGCGGGAAGTCCTACGAGCAGTACTTC.

The rearrangement uses TRBV18 and TRBJ2-5; D not certain. The CDR3 contains 14 residues. V was clipped by 3 bases and J by 0 bases, with 8 bases between them. Per the germline V gene, CDR1 is KGHSH and CDR2 is LQKENI. CDR3 loop: CASSPLAYQETQYF. CDR3 coding DNA: TGTGCCAGCTCACCTTTGGCTTACCAAGAGACCCAGTACTTC.

This chain links TRBV21-1 with TRBJ1-3; TRBD1, the D gene given by the table, was not confirmed from the DNA. TRBV21-1 has pseudogene status. The CDR3 is 16 amino acids. CDR3: CASSKETQGRWDTIYF. The CDR3 nucleotides are TGTGCCAGCAGCAAAGAGACGCAGGGGAGATGGGACACCATATATTTT.

CDR3 sequence reads: CASSEGGVLQPQHF. Written as DNA, the CDR3 is TGTGCCAGCAGCGAGGGGGGGGTTTTGCAGCCCCAGCATTTT. The chain is built from TRBV9 and TRBJ1-5; maybe TRBD1 (6 bases). The V gene lost 3 bases and the J gene lost 7 bases, with 14 bases spanning the gap. CDR1 and CDR2 from the germline V gene are SGDLS and YYNGEE. The CDR3 is made up of 14 amino acids.

This clone was recorded a few times. The chain carries TRBV5-1 and TRBJ2-1; perhaps TRBD1 as D (6 bases). Between the trimmed V and J ends, which lost 4 bases and 5 bases, there was a span of 22 bases. The CDR3 is 17 amino acids. CDR1 is SGHRS, CDR2 YFSETQ, per germline. The CDR3 is CASSPGTGTTNNNEQFF. The CDR3 coding sequence is TGCGCCAGCAGCCCGGGTACCGGGACAACTAACAACAATGAGCAGTTCTTC.

The chain employs TRBV7-6 and TRBJ2-3, with D unresolved. The CDR3 has 13 amino acids. Germline loops: CDR1 SGHVS, CDR2 FNYEAQ. Trimming left V 5 bases short and J 6 bases short, with 12 bases between. The CDR3 loop is CASSPHFGDTQYF. CDR3 bases: TGTGCCAGCAGCCCTCATTTTGGCGATACGCAGTATTTT. Combining the CDR3 with reference TRBV7-6 and TRBJ2-3 gives the whole variable domain GAGVSQSPRYKVTKRGQDVALRCDPISGHVSLYWYRQALGQGPEFLTYFNYEAQQDKSGLPNDRFSAERPEGSISTLTIQRTEQRDSAMYRCASSPHFGDTQYFGPGTRLTVL.

The chain is built from TRBV11-2 and TRBJ2-2, with D possibly being TRBD1 (5 bases). V was pared by 11 bases and J by 2 bases, with 12 bases between. Germline loops: CDR1 SGHAT, CDR2 FQNNGV. CDR3 length equals 13 residues. Here the CDR3 reads CAVGQGNTGELFF. The CDR3 DNA sequence: TGTGCCGTCGGGCAGGGAAACACCGGGGAGCTGTTTTTT. Variable domain in full (rest from reference TRBV11-2 and TRBJ2-2): EAGVAQSPRYKIIEKRQSVAFWCNPISGHATLYWYQQILGQGPKLLIQFQNNGVVDDSQLPKDRFSAERLKGVDSTLKIQPAKLEDSAVYLCAVGQGNTGELFFGEGSRLTVL.

The J gene is TRBJ2-5, the V gene TRBV7-9; tentatively, D is TRBD1 (6 bases). Germline V gene lookup returns CDR1 SEHNR and CDR2 FQNEAQ (reference sequence). Trimming removed 5 bases at V and 5 bases at J, with 12 bases between. The CDR3 has 13 residues. The CDR3 region has the DNA TGTGCCAGCAGCAGTCAGGGGTGGGAGACCCAGTACTTC. It yields the protein CASSSQGWETQYF. The variable domain in full, completed from reference TRBV7-9 and TRBJ2-5, reads DTGVSQNPRHKITKRGQNVTFRCDPISEHNRLYWYRQTLGQGPEFLTYFQNEAQLEKSRLLSDRFSAERPKGSFSTLEIQRTEQGDSAMYLCASSSQGWETQYFGPGTRLLVL.

The rearrangement uses TRBV7-2 and TRBJ1-2; possibly TRBD1 for D (5 bases). The CDR3 runs 14 residues. Trimming pared 1 base from V and 4 bases from J, leaving 10 bases between. The germline gives CDR1 SGHTA, CDR2 FQGNSA. The CDR3 protein is CASSLGPQGYGYTF. CDR3 nucleotide sequence: TGTGCCAGCAGCTTAGGGCCCCAGGGCTATGGCTACACCTTC.

This chain joins TRBV4-2 and TRBJ1-2, with TRBD1 matching 8 bases. V trimming: 1 base; J trimming: 4 bases; junction bases outside the gene matches: 8. This CDR3 is 16 amino acids long. Germline V gene sequence: CDR1 LGHNA, CDR2 YNFKEQ. Here the CDR3 DNA reads TGTGCCAGCAGCCAAGCCACAGGGGGTGAAATCTATGGCTACACCTTC. Translated, it gives CASSQATGGEIYGYTF.

The V gene is TRBV7-2, the J gene TRBJ2-7; possible D gene TRBD1, 6 bases. Germline CDR1 reads SGHTA; CDR2 reads FQGNSA. Between the trimmed V and J ends, which lost 5 bases and 6 bases, there was a span of 11 bases. The CDR3 loop spans 12 amino acids. The CDR3: CASSNAGAEQYF. DNA of the CDR3: TGTGCCAGCAGCAACGCAGGGGCCGAGCAGTACTTC.

In regard to this clone: At one boundary the junction diverges from the germline segment, which might be a read error. This chain connects TRBV7-7 to TRBJ1-4, with 9 bases identical to TRBD1. CDR3 length: 15 residues. In germline, CDR1 is SSHAT, CDR2 FNYEAQ (reference sequence). The CDR3 bases are TGTGCTAGCAGCGTAGGGGACAGGGCGGTTGCAAAACTGTTTTTT. Protein product: CASSVGDRAVAKLFF.